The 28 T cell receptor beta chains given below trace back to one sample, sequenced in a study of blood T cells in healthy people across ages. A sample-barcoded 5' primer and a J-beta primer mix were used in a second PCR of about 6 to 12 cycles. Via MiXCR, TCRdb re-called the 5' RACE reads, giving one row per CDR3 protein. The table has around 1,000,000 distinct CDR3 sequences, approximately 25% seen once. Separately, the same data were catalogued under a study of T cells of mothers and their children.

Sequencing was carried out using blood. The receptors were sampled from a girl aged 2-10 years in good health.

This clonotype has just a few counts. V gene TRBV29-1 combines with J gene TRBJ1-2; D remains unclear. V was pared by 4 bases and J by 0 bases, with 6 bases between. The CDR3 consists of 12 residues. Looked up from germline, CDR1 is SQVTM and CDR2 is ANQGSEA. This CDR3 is CSVGTANYGYTF. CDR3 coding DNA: TGCAGCGTTGGAACAGCTAACTATGGCTACACCTTC.

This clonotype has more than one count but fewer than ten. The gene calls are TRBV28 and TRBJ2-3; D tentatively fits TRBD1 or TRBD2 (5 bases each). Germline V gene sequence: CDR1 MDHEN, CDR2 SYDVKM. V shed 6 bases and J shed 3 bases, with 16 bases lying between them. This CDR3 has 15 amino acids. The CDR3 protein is CASSLSPEGTDTQYF. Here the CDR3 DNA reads TGTGCCAGCAGCCTATCGCCAGAGGGGACAGATACGCAGTATTTT.

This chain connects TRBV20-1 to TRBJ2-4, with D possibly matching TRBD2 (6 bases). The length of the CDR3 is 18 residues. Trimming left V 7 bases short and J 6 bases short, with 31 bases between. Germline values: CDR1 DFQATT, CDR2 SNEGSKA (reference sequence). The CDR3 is CSVRYGGRSGERGNIQYF. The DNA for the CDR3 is TGCAGTGTCCGCTACGGGGGTAGATCGGGAGAGAGAGGAAACATTCAGTACTTC.

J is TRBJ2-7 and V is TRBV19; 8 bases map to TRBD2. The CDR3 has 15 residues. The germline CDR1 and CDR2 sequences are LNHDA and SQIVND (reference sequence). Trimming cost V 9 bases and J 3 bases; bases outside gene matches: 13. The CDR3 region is CASNDRAGAVYEQYF. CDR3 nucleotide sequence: TGTGCCAGCAACGATCGAGCGGGAGCTGTCTACGAGCAGTACTTC.

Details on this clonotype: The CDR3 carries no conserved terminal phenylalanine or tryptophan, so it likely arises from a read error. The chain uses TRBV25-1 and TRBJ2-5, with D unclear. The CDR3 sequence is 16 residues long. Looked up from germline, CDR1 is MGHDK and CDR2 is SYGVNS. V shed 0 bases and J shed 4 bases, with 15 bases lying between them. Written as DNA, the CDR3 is TGTGCCAGCAGTGAATACGGGTTAAAGGGCAGAGAGACCCAGTACCTC. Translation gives CASSEYGLKGRETQYL.

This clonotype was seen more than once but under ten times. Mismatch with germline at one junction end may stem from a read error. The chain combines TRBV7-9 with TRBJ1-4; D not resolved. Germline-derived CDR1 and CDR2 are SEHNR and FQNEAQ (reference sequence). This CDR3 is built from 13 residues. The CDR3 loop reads CAGSPTLDPIVIF. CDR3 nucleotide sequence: TGTGCCGGCAGCCCAACCTTGGACCCGATTGTGATTTTT.

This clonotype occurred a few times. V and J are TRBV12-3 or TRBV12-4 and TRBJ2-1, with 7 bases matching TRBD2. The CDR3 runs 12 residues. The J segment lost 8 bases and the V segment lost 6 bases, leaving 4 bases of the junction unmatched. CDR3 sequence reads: CASSTAGDEQFF. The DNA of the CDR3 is TGTGCCAGCAGCACGGCGGGGGATGAGCAGTTCTTC.

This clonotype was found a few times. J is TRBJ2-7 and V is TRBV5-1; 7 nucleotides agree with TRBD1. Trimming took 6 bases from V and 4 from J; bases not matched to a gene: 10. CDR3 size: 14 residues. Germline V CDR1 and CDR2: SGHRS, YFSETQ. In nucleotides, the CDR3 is TGCGCCAGCAAACCCGGGACAGCGCCTTACGAGCAGTACTTC. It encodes CASKPGTAPYEQYF.

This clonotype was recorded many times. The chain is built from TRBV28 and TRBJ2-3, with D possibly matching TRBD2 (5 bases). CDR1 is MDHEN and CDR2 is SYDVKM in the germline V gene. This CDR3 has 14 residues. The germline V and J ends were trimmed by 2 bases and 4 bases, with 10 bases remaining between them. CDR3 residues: CASSLGLGADTQYF. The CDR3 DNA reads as TGTGCCAGCAGTTTAGGGCTCGGGGCAGATACGCAGTATTTT. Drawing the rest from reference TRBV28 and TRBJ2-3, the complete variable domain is DVKVTQSSRYLVKRTGEKVFLECVQDMDHENMFWYRQDPGLGLRLIYFSYDVKMKEKGDIPEGYSVSREKKERFSLILESASTNQTSMYLCASSLGLGADTQYFGPGTRLTVL.

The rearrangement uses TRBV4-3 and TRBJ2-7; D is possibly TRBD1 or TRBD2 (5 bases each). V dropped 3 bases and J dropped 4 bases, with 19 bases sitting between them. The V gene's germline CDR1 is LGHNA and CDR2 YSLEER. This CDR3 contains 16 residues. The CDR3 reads CASSQSTGDGGYEQYF. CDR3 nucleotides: TGCGCCAGCAGCCAGTCCACCGGGGACGGCGGTTACGAGCAGTACTTC.

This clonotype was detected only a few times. CDR3 in amino acids: CASSSDRAEGTEAFF. The CDR3 DNA is TGTGCCAGCAGTTCCGACCGGGCGGAGGGCACTGAAGCTTTCTTT. The chain is built from TRBV12-3 or TRBV12-4 and TRBJ1-1; D uncertain. The CDR3 consists of 15 residues. Trimming pared 4 bases from V and 4 bases from J, leaving 16 bases between.

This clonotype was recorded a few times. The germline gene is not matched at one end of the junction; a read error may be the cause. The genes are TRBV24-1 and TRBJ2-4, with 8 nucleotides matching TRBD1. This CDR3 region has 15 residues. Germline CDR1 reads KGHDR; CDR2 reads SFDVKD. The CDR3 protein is CTTSDSRTGKNIQYF. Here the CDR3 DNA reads TGTACCACCAGTGATTCGAGGACAGGGAAAAACATTCAGTACTTC.

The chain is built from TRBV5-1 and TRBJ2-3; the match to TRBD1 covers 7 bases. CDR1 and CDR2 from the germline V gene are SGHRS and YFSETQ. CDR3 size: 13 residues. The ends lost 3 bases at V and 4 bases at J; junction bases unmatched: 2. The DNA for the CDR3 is TGCGCCAGCAGCTACACAGGGGCAGATACGCAGTATTTT. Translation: CASSYTGADTQYF.

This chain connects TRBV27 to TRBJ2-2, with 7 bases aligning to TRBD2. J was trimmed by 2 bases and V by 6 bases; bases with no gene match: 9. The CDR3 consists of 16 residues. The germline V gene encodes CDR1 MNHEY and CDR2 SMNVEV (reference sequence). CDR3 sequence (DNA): TGTGCCAGCAGAAGTTTAGTGGGACTAAACACCGGGGAGCTGTTTTTT. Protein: CASRSLVGLNTGELFF.

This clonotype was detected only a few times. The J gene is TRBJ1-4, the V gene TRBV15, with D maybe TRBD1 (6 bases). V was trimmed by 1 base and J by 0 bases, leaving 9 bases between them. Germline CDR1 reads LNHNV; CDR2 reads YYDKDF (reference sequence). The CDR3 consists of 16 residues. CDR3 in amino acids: CATSRVRGSTNEKLFF. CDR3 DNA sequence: TGTGCCACCAGCAGAGTCAGGGGCTCAACTAATGAAAAACTGTTTTTT.

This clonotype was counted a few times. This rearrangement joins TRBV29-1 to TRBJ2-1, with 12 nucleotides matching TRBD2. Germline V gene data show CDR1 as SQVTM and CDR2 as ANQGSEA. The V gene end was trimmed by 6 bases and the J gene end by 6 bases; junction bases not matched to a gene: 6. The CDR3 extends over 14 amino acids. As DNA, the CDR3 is TGCAGCGTGTTAGGACTAGCGGGACTCAATGAGCAGTTCTTC. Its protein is CSVLGLAGLNEQFF.

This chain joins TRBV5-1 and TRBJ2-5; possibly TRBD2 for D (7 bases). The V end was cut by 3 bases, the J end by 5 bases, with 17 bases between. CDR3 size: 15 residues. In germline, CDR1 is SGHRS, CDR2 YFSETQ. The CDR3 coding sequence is TGCGCCAGCAGCTCCTCCGGGGGGCTGGGGGAGACCCAGTACTTC. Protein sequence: CASSSSGGLGETQYF.

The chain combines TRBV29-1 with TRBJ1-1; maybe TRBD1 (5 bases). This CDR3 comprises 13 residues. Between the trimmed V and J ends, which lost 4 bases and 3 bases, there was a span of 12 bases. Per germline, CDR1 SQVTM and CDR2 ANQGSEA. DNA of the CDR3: TGCAGCGTTGGGGTGGGGGGTCACACTGAAGCTTTCTTT. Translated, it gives CSVGVGGHTEAFF.

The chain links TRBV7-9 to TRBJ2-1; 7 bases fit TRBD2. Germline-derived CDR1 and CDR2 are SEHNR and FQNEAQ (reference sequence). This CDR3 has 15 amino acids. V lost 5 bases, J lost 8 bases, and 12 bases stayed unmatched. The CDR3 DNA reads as TGTGCCAGCAGCCCAGTAGCGGGTGGGCCCCATGAGCAGTTCTTC. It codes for CASSPVAGGPHEQFF.

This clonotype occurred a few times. The CDR3, as DNA: TGTGCCAGCAGTCAAGGGTCGGACTACACCTTC. This encodes CASSQGSDYTF. The rearrangement uses TRBV6-5 and TRBJ1-2; D is unresolved. CDR3 size: 11 residues. Germline V lookup: CDR1 MNHEY, CDR2 SVGAGI. Trimming took off 5 bases at V and 10 bases at J, with 11 bases between the two ends.

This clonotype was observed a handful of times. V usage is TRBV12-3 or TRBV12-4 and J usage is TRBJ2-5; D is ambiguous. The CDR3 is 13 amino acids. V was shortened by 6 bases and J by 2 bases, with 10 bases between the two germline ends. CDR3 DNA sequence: TGTGCCAGCAGCCCCATGGGGCAAGAGACCCAGTACTTC. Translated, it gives CASSPMGQETQYF.

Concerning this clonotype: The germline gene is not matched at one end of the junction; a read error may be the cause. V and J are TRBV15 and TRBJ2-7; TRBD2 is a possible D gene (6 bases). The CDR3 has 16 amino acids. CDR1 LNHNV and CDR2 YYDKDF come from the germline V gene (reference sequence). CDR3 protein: CATSRDVGGSAYGQYF. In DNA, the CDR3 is TGTGCCACCAGCAGAGACGTCGGGGGTTCGGCCTACGGGCAGTACTTC.

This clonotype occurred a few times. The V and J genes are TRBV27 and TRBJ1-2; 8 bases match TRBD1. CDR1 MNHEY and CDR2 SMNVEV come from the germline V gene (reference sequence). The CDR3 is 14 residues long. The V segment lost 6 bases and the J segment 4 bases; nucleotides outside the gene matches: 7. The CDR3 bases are TGTGCCAGCAGCCAGGGTGGGACAGGCTATGGCTACACCTTC. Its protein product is CASSQGGTGYGYTF.

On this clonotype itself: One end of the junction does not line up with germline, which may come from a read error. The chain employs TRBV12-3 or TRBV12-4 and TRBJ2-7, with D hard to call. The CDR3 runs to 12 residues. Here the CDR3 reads CASSTISYEQHF. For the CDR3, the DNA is TGTGCCAGCAGCACTATTTCCTACGAGCAGCACTTC.

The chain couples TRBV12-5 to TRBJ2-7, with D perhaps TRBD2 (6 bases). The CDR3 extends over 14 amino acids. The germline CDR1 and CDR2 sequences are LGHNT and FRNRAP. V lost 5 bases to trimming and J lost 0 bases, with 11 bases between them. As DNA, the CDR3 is TGTGCTAGTGGTGAGGGACTGGCCTCCTACGAGCAGTACTTC. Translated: CASGEGLASYEQYF. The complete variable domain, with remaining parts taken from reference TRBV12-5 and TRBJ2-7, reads DARVTQTPRHKVTEMGQEVTMRCQPILGHNTVFWYRQTMMQGLELLAYFRNRAPLDDSGMPKDRFSAEMPDATLATLKIQPSEPRDSAVYFCASGEGLASYEQYFGPGTRLTVT.

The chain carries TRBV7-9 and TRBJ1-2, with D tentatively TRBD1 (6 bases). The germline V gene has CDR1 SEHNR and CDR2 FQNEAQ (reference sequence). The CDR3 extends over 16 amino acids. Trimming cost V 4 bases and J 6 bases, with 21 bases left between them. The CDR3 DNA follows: TGTGCCAGCAGCTCGACATTAACCACAGGGCCCCATGGCTACACCTTC. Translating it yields CASSSTLTTGPHGYTF. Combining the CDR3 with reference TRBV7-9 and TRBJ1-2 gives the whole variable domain DTGVSQNPRHKITKRGQNVTFRCDPISEHNRLYWYRQTLGQGPEFLTYFQNEAQLEKSRLLSDRFSAERPKGSFSTLEIQRTEQGDSAMYLCASSSTLTTGPHGYTFGSGTRLTVV.

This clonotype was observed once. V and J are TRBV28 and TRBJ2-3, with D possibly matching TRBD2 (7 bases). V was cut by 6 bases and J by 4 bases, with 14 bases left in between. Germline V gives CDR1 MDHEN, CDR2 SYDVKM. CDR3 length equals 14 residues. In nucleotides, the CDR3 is TGTGCCAGCAGCCAAGGGGGGGCTGCAGATACGCAGTATTTT. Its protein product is CASSQGGAADTQYF. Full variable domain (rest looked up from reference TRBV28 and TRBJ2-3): DVKVTQSSRYLVKRTGEKVFLECVQDMDHENMFWYRQDPGLGLRLIYFSYDVKMKEKGDIPEGYSVSREKKERFSLILESASTNQTSMYLCASSQGGAADTQYFGPGTRLTVL.

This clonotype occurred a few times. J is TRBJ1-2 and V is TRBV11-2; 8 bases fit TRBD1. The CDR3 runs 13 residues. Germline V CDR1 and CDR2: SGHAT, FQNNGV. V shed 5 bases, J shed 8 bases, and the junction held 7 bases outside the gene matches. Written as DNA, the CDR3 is TGTGCCAGCAGCCTCGACAGGGGCCTAGGCTACACCTTC. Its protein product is CASSLDRGLGYTF.